Listed below are T cell receptor beta chains from one sample, sequenced in a study of blood T cell repertoires in COVID-19. Assay used: immunoSEQ multiplex PCR; TCRdb lists only in-frame clones, some missing. The table records 250,000 to 300,000 clones, roughly 79% of them present only once. Specimen: peripheral blood. The receptors were gathered from a woman in her fifties or sixties with active or convalescent COVID-19. The CDR3 runs from the conserved cysteine through the conserved F or W. Fields, in order: V gene, D gene, clone size, J gene, CDR3 protein, CDR3 DNA. A D gene is named only where the DNA matches it firmly. Part of the rows lack a size; the others show once, few, many or a class for expanded clones.

>TRBV6-5|NA|NA|TRBJ1-5
CASADSRNQPQHF
TGTGCCAGCGCGGACAGCCGCAATCAGCCCCAGCATTTT
>TRBV14|NA|NA|TRBJ1-4
CASSSLDRTATNEKLFF
TGTGCCAGCAGCTCTCTCGACAGGACGGCAACTAATGAAAAACTGTTTTTT
>TRBV6-5|TRBD1|NA|TRBJ1-2
CASKDRDYGYTF
TGTGCCAGCAAAGACAGGGACTATGGCTACACCTTC
>TRBV5-4|NA|few|TRBJ1-2
CASTRNGGPNLGGYTF
TGTGCCAGCACCCGAAACGGGGGGCCTAACTTGGGTGGCTACACCTTC
>TRBV25-1|NA|NA|TRBJ1-1
CASSGREGLNTEAFF
TGTGCCAGCAGTGGTCGGGAGGGCCTCAACACTGAAGCTTTCTTT
>TRBV4-1|TRBD2|NA|TRBJ2-5
CASSQVLGLAETQYF
TGCGCCAGCAGCCAAGTGTTGGGACTAGCAGAGACCCAGTACTTC
>TRBV5-6|TRBD1|once|TRBJ1-5
CASSSRQGGDQPQHF
TGTGCCAGCAGCTCTCGACAGGGGGGAGATCAGCCCCAGCATTTT
>TRBV4-3|TRBD1|NA|TRBJ1-5
CASSHGTQGLVNQPQHF
TGCGCCAGCAGCCATGGTACACAGGGGTTGGTCAATCAGCCCCAGCATTTT
>TRBV30|TRBD1|NA|TRBJ1-1
CAWITGANTEAFF
TGTGCCTGGATTACAGGGGCGAACACTGAAGCTTTCTTT
>TRBV5-4|NA|NA|TRBJ1-2
CASSLERGSGYTF
TGTGCCAGCAGCTTGGAAAGGGGGTCTGGCTACACCTTC
>TRBV6-5|NA|NA|TRBJ2-7
CASSFGTPNYEQYF
TGTGCCAGCAGTTTCGGGACACCAAACTACGAGCAGTACTTC
>TRBV27|NA|NA|TRBJ1-6
CASRTGRGSNSPLHF
TGTGCCAGCAGAACTGGAAGGGGATCGAATTCACCCCTCCACTTT
>TRBV5-1|NA|NA|TRBJ1-2
CASSLTGINYGYTF
TGCGCCAGCAGCTTGACAGGGATTAACTATGGCTACACCTTC
>TRBV25-1|NA|NA|TRBJ1-6
CASSESGSLPYNSPLHF
TGTGCCAGCAGTGAATCTGGGAGTCTTCCCTATAATTCACCCCTCCACTTT
>TRBV27|TRBD1|NA|TRBJ2-2
CASTGTGRAGELFF
TGTGCCAGCACTGGGACAGGGAGAGCCGGGGAGCTGTTTTTT
>TRBV6-5|NA|NA|TRBJ2-6
CASSYASSGANVLTF
TGTGCCAGCAGTTACGCGAGCTCTGGGGCCAACGTCCTGACTTTC
>TRBV7-2|TRBD2|NA|TRBJ2-3
CASSLVRGDPDTQYF
TGTGCCAGCAGCTTAGTGCGGGGGGACCCAGATACGCAGTATTTT
>TRBV5-1|TRBD2|NA|TRBJ2-5
CASSSRTSGRQETQYF
TGCGCCAGCAGCTCGAGGACTAGCGGGAGGCAAGAGACCCAGTACTTC
>TRBV2|TRBD1|NA|TRBJ1-1
CASSYGQGPTEAFF
TGTGCCAGCAGCTACGGACAGGGACCCACTGAAGCTTTCTTT
>TRBV15|NA|NA|TRBJ1-6
CATSREPASNSPLHF
TGTGCCACCAGCAGAGAACCAGCTAGCAATTCACCCCTCCACTTT
>TRBV5-4|NA|NA|TRBJ2-5
CASSPWGDRGVETQYF
TGTGCCAGCAGCCCCTGGGGGGACCGTGGTGTGGAGACCCAGTACTTC
>TRBV3-1/TRBV3-2|NA|NA|TRBJ1-2
CASSHPEGGRNYGYTF
TGTGCCAGCAGCCACCCAGAGGGGGGGCGTAACTATGGCTACACCTTC
>TRBV30|NA|NA|TRBJ2-3
CAWSVGVFGSTDTQYF
TGTGCCTGGAGTGTAGGTGTGTTCGGGAGCACAGATACGCAGTATTTT
>TRBV7-2|TRBD1|once|TRBJ2-1
CASSLDQGEYNEQFF
TGTGCCAGCAGCTTAGACCAGGGGGAATATAATGAGCAGTTCTTC
>TRBV6-5|TRBD1|once|TRBJ2-5
CASSYVSRGLLETQYF
TGTGCCAGCAGTTACGTCTCCAGGGGGCTTTTAGAGACCCAGTACTTC
>TRBV7-6|TRBD2|NA|TRBJ2-1
CASSSGVIAGGHEQFF
TGTGCCAGCAGTTCCGGCGTAATAGCGGGGGGGCATGAGCAGTTCTTC
>TRBV9|NA|NA|TRBJ2-5
CASSVAIGGGGQETQYF
TGTGCCAGCAGCGTAGCAATAGGAGGGGGAGGGCAAGAGACCCAGTACTTC
>TRBV6-5|NA|NA|TRBJ2-7
CATSLGGSAYEQYF
TGTGCCACCTCCCTTGGTGGCAGCGCCTACGAGCAGTACTTC
>TRBV15|TRBD2|NA|TRBJ2-7
CATSSRLAGEYEQYF
TGTGCCACCAGCAGTCGACTAGCGGGGGAGTACGAGCAGTACTTC
>TRBV30|TRBD1|NA|TRBJ2-3
CACGMDRGPTDTQYF
TGTGCCTGCGGCATGGACAGGGGGCCTACAGATACGCAGTATTTT
>TRBV19|TRBD2|once|TRBJ2-2
CASSITLAGGTDTGELFF
TGTGCCAGTAGTATAACCCTAGCGGGGGGGACGGACACCGGGGAGCTGTTTTTT
>TRBV2|TRBD1|once|TRBJ1-4
CASSEDAGGVSEKLFF
TGTGCCAGCAGTGAAGACGCAGGGGGCGTTTCTGAAAAACTGTTTTTT
>TRBV7-9|TRBD2|once|TRBJ2-1
CASSQGLAGAEDEQFF
TGTGCCAGCAGCCAAGGACTAGCGGGGGCCGAGGATGAGCAGTTCTTC
>TRBV18|NA|NA|TRBJ2-4
CASSPPVGRANIQYF
TGTGCCAGCTCACCACCGGTAGGGCGGGCAAACATTCAGTACTTC
>TRBV28|TRBD1|NA|TRBJ2-2
CASYGTVYTGELFF
TGTGCCAGTTACGGGACAGTATACACCGGGGAGCTGTTTTTT
>TRBV27|TRBD1|NA|TRBJ1-1
CASPERDSMNTEAFF
TGTGCCAGTCCCGAAAGGGACAGCATGAACACTGAAGCTTTCTTT
>TRBV4-1|NA|NA|TRBJ2-7
CATAGTQAVRNYEQYF
TGCGCCACCGCTGGTACCCAGGCTGTACGAAACTACGAGCAGTACTTC
>TRBV14|NA|NA|TRBJ2-3
CASSQERAGGHTDTQYF
TGTGCCAGCAGCCAAGAACGGGCAGGCGGGCACACAGATACGCAGTATTTT
>TRBV2|TRBD1|NA|TRBJ1-1
CASSGQGETFF
TGTGCCAGCAGTGGACAGGGGGAAACTTTCTTT
>TRBV7-9|NA|NA|TRBJ2-5
CASTKGLLYQETQYF
TGTGCCAGTACAAAGGGACTCTTGTACCAAGAGACCCAGTACTTC
>TRBV4-1|TRBD2|NA|TRBJ2-7
CASSQERRGGYEQYF
TGCGCCAGCAGCCAAGAAAGGCGGGGGGGCTACGAGCAGTACTTC
>TRBV7-9|TRBD1|NA|TRBJ2-3
CASSSTGGSTDTQYF
TGTGCCAGCAGCTCTACAGGGGGAAGCACAGATACGCAGTATTTT
>TRBV3-1/TRBV3-2|TRBD1|NA|TRBJ1-2
CASSRFTGDGYTF
TGTGCCAGCAGCCGCTTTACAGGGGATGGCTACACCTTC
>TRBV7-2|TRBD1|NA|TRBJ2-1
CASTGQGVGEQFF
TGTGCCAGCACCGGACAGGGGGTGGGTGAGCAGTTCTTC
>TRBV3-1/TRBV3-2|NA|NA|TRBJ2-7
CASSQDRDYEQYF
TGTGCCAGCAGCCAAGATCGGGACTACGAGCAGTACTTC
>TRBV2|TRBD2|once|TRBJ2-1
CASRPGGRHNEQFF
TGTGCCAGCCGCCCGGGGGGGAGACACAATGAGCAGTTCTTC
>TRBV24-1|NA|NA|TRBJ2-3
CATSGGPGSSTDTQYF
TGTGCCACCAGTGGCGGACCGGGATCCAGCACAGATACGCAGTATTTT
>TRBV2|NA|NA|TRBJ1-5
CASNELGGSNQPQHF
TGTGCCAGCAACGAACTGGGGGGAAGCAATCAGCCCCAGCATTTT
>TRBV7-9|NA|NA|TRBJ2-7
CASSLKGLSYEQYF
TGTGCCAGCAGCTTAAAGGGACTTTCCTACGAGCAGTACTTC
>TRBV12-3/TRBV12-4|NA|NA|TRBJ1-5
CASSFQGYQPQHF
TGTGCCAGCAGTTTTCAGGGGTATCAGCCCCAGCATTTT
>TRBV6-5|NA|NA|TRBJ1-6
CASSYDRRNNSPLHF
TGTGCCAGCAGTTACGACAGGCGAAATAATTCACCCCTCCACTTT
>TRBV6-4|TRBD1|NA|TRBJ2-3
CASSAGTGARFRLADTQYF
TGTGCCAGCAGTGCCGGGACAGGGGCAAGATTCAGATTAGCAGATACGCAGTATTTT
>TRBV2|TRBD1|once|TRBJ1-1
CATAAPGQDSLLNTEAFF
TGTGCCACGGCGGCCCCTGGACAGGACTCTCTCCTAAACACTGAAGCTTTCTTT
>TRBV5-5|NA|few|TRBJ2-5
CASSPRAGETQYF
TGTGCCAGCAGCCCCCGGGCGGGGGAGACCCAGTACTTC